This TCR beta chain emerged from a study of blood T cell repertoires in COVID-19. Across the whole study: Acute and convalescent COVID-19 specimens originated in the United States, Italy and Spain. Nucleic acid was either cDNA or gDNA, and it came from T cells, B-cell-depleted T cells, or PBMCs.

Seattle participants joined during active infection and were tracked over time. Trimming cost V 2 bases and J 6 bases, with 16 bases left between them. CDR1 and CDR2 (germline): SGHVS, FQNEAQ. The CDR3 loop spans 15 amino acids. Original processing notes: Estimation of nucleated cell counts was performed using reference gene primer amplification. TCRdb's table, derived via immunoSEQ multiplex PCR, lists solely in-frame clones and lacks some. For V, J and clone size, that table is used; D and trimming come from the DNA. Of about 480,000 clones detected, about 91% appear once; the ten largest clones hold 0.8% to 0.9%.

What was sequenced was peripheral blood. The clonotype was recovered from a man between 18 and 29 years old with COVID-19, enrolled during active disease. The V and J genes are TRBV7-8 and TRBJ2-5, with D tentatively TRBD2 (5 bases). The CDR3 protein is CASSLTGGLSQTQYF. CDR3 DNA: TGTGCCAGCAGCTTAACCGGTGGACTTAGCCAGACCCAGTACTTC.